Below, 9 T cell receptor beta chains from the same sample are listed, as sequenced in a study of graft-versus-host responses after intestinal transplantation (dated by TCRdb to the early 2020s). The receptor library was made with the immunoSEQ multiplex PCR assay. TCRdb re-hosts the immuneACCESS table, in-frame sequences only. Its copies lack some clones; in the studies checked, an unresolved V gene accounts for under half of them, and the cause for the rest is not known. Present in this sample are around 45,000 clones, approximately 94% of which were seen just once. Roughly 1.5% of the sample rests with the top ten. Specimen: PBMCs, collected 335 days after intestinal transplant. These receptors all come from a human patient who received an intestinal transplant, so some T cells may come from the graft donor.

This clone was seen just once. V is TRBV29-1 and J is TRBJ1-1; tentatively, D is TRBD1 (5 bases). The germline CDR1 and CDR2 sequences are SQVTM and ANQGSEA. Deletions cut 2 bases from V and 7 bases from J, with 20 bases between. The CDR3 spans 15 residues. The CDR3 DNA sequence: TGCAGCGTTGAAATTGGGCTTGGGGCGGGTGGTGAAGCTTTCTTT. Translated: CSVEIGLGAGGEAFF. The whole variable domain, filled in from reference TRBV29-1 and TRBJ1-1, reads SAVISQKPSRDICQRGTSLTIQCQVDSQVTMMFWYRQQPGQSLTLIATANQGSEATYESGFVIDKFPISRPNLTFSTLTVSNMSPEDSSIYLCSVEIGLGAGGEAFFGQGTRLTVV.

The genes are TRBV30 and TRBJ1-2, with TRBD1 identical over 10 bases. There are 15 residues in the CDR3. V lost 3 bases and J lost 5; bases outside the gene matches: 9. Germline lookup yields CDR1 GTSNPN and CDR2 SVGIG (reference sequence). The CDR3 DNA reads TGTGCCTGGAGAAGGACAGGGGGTTTTGATTATGGCTACACCTTC. Translation: CAWRRTGGFDYGYTF.

The V call is TRBV30, the J call TRBJ1-2; D not resolved. Per germline, CDR1 GTSNPN and CDR2 SVGIG (reference sequence). The CDR3 has 11 residues. Trimming shortened V by 2 bases and J by 4 bases, and 5 bases separated the two germline ends. CDR3 sequence: CAWSYLYGYTF. In DNA form, the CDR3 reads TGTGCCTGGAGTTATCTCTATGGCTACACCTTC.

V usage is TRBV2 and J usage is TRBJ2-7, with unresolved D. Trimming pared 8 bases from V and 2 bases from J, leaving 19 bases between. The CDR3 runs 15 residues. Per the germline V gene, CDR1 is SNHLY and CDR2 is FYNNEI. This chain's CDR3 is CASLDASVTPYEQYF. The CDR3, as DNA: TGTGCCAGCCTCGATGCGAGCGTAACACCCTACGAGCAGTACTTC.

V gene TRBV5-4 combines with J gene TRBJ2-7; 10 bases are a match to TRBD1. The V gene end was trimmed by 0 bases and the J gene end by 1 base; junction bases not matched to a gene: 7. From germline, CDR1 is SGHNT and CDR2 YYREEE (reference sequence). The CDR3 is 17 amino acids. CDR3 DNA: TGTGCCAGCAGCTTGGGGCCACGGGGACAGGGGTCCTACGAGCAGTACTTC. Protein sequence: CASSLGPRGQGSYEQYF.

The chain is built from TRBV6-1 and TRBJ1-5; D is uncertain. Trimming took 6 bases from V and 4 from J, leaving 4 bases between them. The CDR3 contains 11 residues. CDR1 is MNHNS and CDR2 is SASEGT in the germline V gene. This chain's CDR3 is CASRLNQPQHF. CDR3 coding DNA: TGTGCCAGCAGACTGAATCAGCCCCAGCATTTT.

The chain employs TRBV20-1 and TRBJ2-1; possibly TRBD1 for D (5 bases). Per the germline V gene, CDR1 is DFQATT and CDR2 is SNEGSKA (reference sequence). The CDR3 is made up of 11 amino acids. Trimming took off 6 bases at V and 5 bases at J, with 8 bases between the two ends. The CDR3 DNA is TGCAGTGCAAAGGACAACAATGAGCAGTTCTTC. Its translation is CSAKDNNEQFF.

The chain employs TRBV29-1 and TRBJ2-7, with 11 bases aligning to TRBD2. Germline CDR1 is SQVTM and CDR2 is ANQGSEA. The CDR3 spans 12 residues. With 7 bases clipped from V and 4 bases from J, the junction kept 3 bases outside the gene matches. The CDR3 DNA sequence: TGCAGCGGGATAGCGGGGGGGTACGAGCAGTACTTC. Encoded protein: CSGIAGGYEQYF.

This sequence joins TRBV5-1 and TRBJ2-5; D possibly corresponds to TRBD2 (7 bases). V was clipped by 7 bases and J by 4 bases, with 20 bases between them. Germline V gene lookup returns CDR1 SGHRS and CDR2 YFSETQ. This CDR3 spans 15 amino acids. The CDR3 reads CASWEGTGGPETQYF. The CDR3 DNA reads as TGCGCCAGCTGGGAGGGGACGGGGGGCCCAGAGACCCAGTACTTC.